This TCR beta chain was profiled in a study of T cell responses to AZD1222 COVID-19 vaccine. Assay used: immunoSEQ multiplex PCR; TCRdb lists only in-frame clones, some missing. The sample includes some 130,000 clones, 85% to 95% of them seen just once. Only one count was recorded for this clone. With 7 bases removed from V and 4 bases from J, the gap between germline ends came to 11 bases. This CDR3 has 13 amino acids. The TCR was taken from an adult who received the AZD1222 COVID-19 vaccine. The sample was peripheral blood, taken 28 days after the second AZD1222 dose. V usage is TRBV12-3 or TRBV12-4 and J usage is TRBJ1-3, with no clear D. DNA of the CDR3: TGTGCCAGCACTCCGGGTGCAGGAAACACCATATATTTT. It codes for CASTPGAGNTIYF.